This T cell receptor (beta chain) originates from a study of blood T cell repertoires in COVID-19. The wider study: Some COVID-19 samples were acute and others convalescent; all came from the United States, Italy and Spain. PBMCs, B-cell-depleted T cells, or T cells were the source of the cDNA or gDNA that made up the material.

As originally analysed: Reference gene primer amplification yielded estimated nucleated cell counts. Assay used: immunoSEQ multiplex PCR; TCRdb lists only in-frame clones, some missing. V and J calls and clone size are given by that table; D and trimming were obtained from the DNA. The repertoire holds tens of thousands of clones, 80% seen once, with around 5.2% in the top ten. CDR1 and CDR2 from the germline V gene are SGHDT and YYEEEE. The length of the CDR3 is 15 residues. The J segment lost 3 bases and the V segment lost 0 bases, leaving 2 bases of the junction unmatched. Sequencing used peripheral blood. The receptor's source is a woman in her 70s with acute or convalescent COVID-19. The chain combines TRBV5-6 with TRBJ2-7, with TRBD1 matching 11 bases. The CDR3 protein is CASSLVGTGGYEQYF. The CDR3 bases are TGTGCCAGCAGCTTGGTAGGGACAGGGGGCTACGAGCAGTACTTC.